This TCR beta chain was captured by sequencing in a study of T cell repertoires in cytomegalovirus infection. The study, taken as a whole, reports: Individuals carrying CMV plus the relevant HLA were identified by cumulative frequency of public TCR beta families. HLA-C-restricted CMV clonotypes gave the most frequent clonotype in two of eight donors.

TCRdb recomputed calls from the reads with MiXCR, one row per CDR3 protein. This sample has about 530,000 distinct CDR3 sequences; about a quarter occur once, and the top ten carry roughly 13%. Concerning this clonotype itself: The antigen is not known.

CDR3 length: 14 amino acids. Trimming removed 7 bases at V and 0 bases at J, with 13 bases between. Germline CDR1 is SQVTM and CDR2 is ANQGSEA. The sample was PBMCs. The rearrangement joins TRBV29-1 to TRBJ1-3; D is unresolved. The receptor was derived from a human donor in good health (CMV status not recorded). Some clones in this sample may be carry-over from other donors' samples. The CDR3 DNA reads as TGCAGCGCTGGAAACGGGGTCTCTGGAAACACCATATATTTT. Its protein product is CSAGNGVSGNTIYF.